Below are 24 T cell receptor beta chains sequenced from a single sample in a study of prognosis after radiotherapy for stage I lung cancer. TCR beta CDR3 was amplified from genomic DNA by two-round multiplex PCR. Primers (each specific to one TRBV or TRBJ gene) were used in first-round PCR. One entry per CDR3 protein, called by TCRdb with MiXCR from the multiplex PCR reads. The table records 12,000 or so distinct CDR3 sequences, just over 35% of them present only once. The specimen comprised PBMCs, sampled before or after stereotactic body radiation therapy (not recorded which). These receptors were obtained from a donor over 45 with non-small cell lung cancer.

This clonotype was seen just once. One end of the junction fails to match germline, which may point to a read error. The chain uses TRBV7-6 and TRBJ2-7; D is perhaps TRBD1 (5 bases). Germline CDR1 is SGHVS and CDR2 is FNYEAQ. The CDR3 runs 14 residues. The CDR3 sequence: CASSLGGNAYDQYF. The CDR3 coding sequence is TGTGCCAGCAGCTTAGGGGGCAATGCCTACGATCAGTACTTC. Using reference TRBV7-6 and TRBJ2-7 for the parts outside the CDR3, the full variable domain is GAGVSQSPRYKVTKRGQDVALRCDPISGHVSLYWYRQALGQGPEFLTYFNYEAQQDKSGLPNDRFSAERPEGSISTLTIQRTEQRDSAMYRCASSLGGNAYDQYFGPGTRLTVT.

Concerning this clonotype: A read error is likely here: a far larger clone is one base away. The rearrangement uses TRBV6-4 and TRBJ2-2; D may be TRBD2 (5 bases). Germline V gene sequence: CDR1 MRHNA, CDR2 SNTAGT. The CDR3 consists of 16 residues. In nucleotides, the CDR3 is TGTGCCAGCAGTTACTCTGATGGACTGGGAACCCGGGAGCTGTTTTTT. Translated, it gives CASSYSDGLGTRELFF.

The V gene is TRBV28, the J gene TRBJ2-7; unclear D gene. The CDR3 runs to 12 residues. With 6 bases removed from V and 4 bases from J, the gap between germline ends came to 10 bases. Germline CDR1 MDHEN, CDR2 SYDVKM. The CDR3: CASRSKAYEQYF. The CDR3 bases are TGTGCCAGCAGAAGCAAAGCATACGAGCAGTACTTC. The variable domain in full, completed from reference TRBV28 and TRBJ2-7, reads DVKVTQSSRYLVKRTGEKVFLECVQDMDHENMFWYRQDPGLGLRLIYFSYDVKMKEKGDIPEGYSVSREKKERFSLILESASTNQTSMYLCASRSKAYEQYFGPGTRLTVT.

In its sample, this clonotype was seen many times. The chain recombines TRBV20-1 with TRBJ2-7, with 7 bases that match TRBD2. Trimming removed 6 bases from V and 5 bases from J; junction bases left unmatched: 10. Germline V gene sequence: CDR1 DFQATT, CDR2 SNEGSKA (reference sequence). The CDR3 runs 13 residues. The CDR3 DNA reads as TGCAGTGCAGTAGGCGGGAGTTTCAACGAGCAGTACTTC. Residues: CSAVGGSFNEQYF.

The sample holds one count of this clonotype. The rearrangement links TRBV3-1 to TRBJ2-7; weak D call: TRBD1 (6 bases). This CDR3 comprises 14 residues. Germline-derived CDR1 and CDR2 are LGHDT and YNNKEL (reference sequence). Trimming took 1 base from V and 1 from J, leaving 8 bases between them. In DNA form, the CDR3 reads TGTGCCAGCAGCCAAGTTGACAGGTCCTACGAGCAGTACTTC. Protein product: CASSQVDRSYEQYF.

This clonotype is judged medium-sized. This chain connects TRBV19 to TRBJ1-6; D possibly corresponds to TRBD1 (5 bases). The V gene lost 5 bases and the J gene lost 10 bases, with 18 bases spanning the gap. Germline V gene data show CDR1 as LNHDA and CDR2 as SQIVND (reference sequence). The CDR3 covers 15 residues. This CDR3 reads CASSPYRGFESPLHF. CDR3 in DNA: TGTGCCAGTAGTCCTTATAGGGGATTTGAATCACCCCTCCACTTT.

This clonotype was counted at least ten times. The rearrangement joins TRBV5-1 to TRBJ2-7, with TRBD1 identical over 7 bases. The CDR3 extends over 16 amino acids. V shed 4 bases and J 0 bases; nucleotides not matched to a gene: 10. The germline CDR1 and CDR2 sequences are SGHRS and YFSETQ. The CDR3 reads CASSHRQGRSSYEQYV. The CDR3 nucleotides read TGCGCCAGCAGCCACCGACAGGGCCGGAGCTCCTACGAGCAGTACGTC.

This clonotype occurred many times. The chain links TRBV12-3 or TRBV12-4 to TRBJ1-2; D is unclear. V was pared by 6 bases and J by 5 bases, with 10 bases between. The CDR3 is 12 residues long. The CDR3 coding sequence is TGTGCCAGCAGGCCCTCGGGGTATGGCTACACCTTC. Residues: CASRPSGYGYTF.

This clonotype is medium-sized by share. The rearrangement uses TRBV11-2 and TRBJ2-5; 14 bases are shared with TRBD2. The CDR3 extends over 18 amino acids. V lost 4 bases and J lost 5; bases outside the gene matches: 12. From germline, CDR1 is SGHAT and CDR2 FQNNGV. CDR3 bases: TGTGCCAGCAGCTCCAGATTCAGGACTAGCGGGGGGTTCGAGACCCAGTACTTC. Residues: CASSSRFRTSGGFETQYF.

This clonotype has just a few counts. This chain links TRBV11-2 with TRBJ1-3, with D possibly being TRBD1 (5 bases). Per the germline V gene, CDR1 is SGHAT and CDR2 is FQNNGV. The V gene lost 6 bases and the J gene lost 2 bases, with 11 bases spanning the gap. This CDR3 spans 14 amino acids. CDR3 amino acids: CASRSDRAGNTIYF. Written as DNA, the CDR3 is TGTGCCAGCAGATCCGACAGAGCTGGAAACACCATATATTTT.

This clonotype was seen ten or more times. This chain uses TRBV5-1 with TRBJ2-1; D ambiguous. CDR1 and CDR2 from the germline V gene are SGHRS and YFSETQ. The CDR3 extends over 15 amino acids. V was trimmed by 0 bases and J by 8 bases, leaving 15 bases between them. CDR3 residues: CASSLGPTGGDEQFF. CDR3 in DNA: TGCGCCAGCAGCTTGGGACCGACTGGTGGCGATGAGCAGTTCTTC. The variable domain in full, with the rest retrieved from reference TRBV5-1 and TRBJ2-1, is KAGVTQTPRYLIKTRGQQVTLSCSPISGHRSVSWYQQTPGQGLQFLFEYFSETQRNKGNFPGRFSGRQFSNSRSEMNVSTLELGDSALYLCASSLGPTGGDEQFFGPGTRLTVL.

CDR3 in DNA: TGCAGTGCTCCCCCCGGGACAGAGAGCTATGGCTACACCTTC. It translates to CSAPPGTESYGYTF. This chain joins TRBV20-1 and TRBJ1-2, with 7 bases aligning to TRBD1. This CDR3 region has 14 residues. In germline, CDR1 is DFQATT, CDR2 SNEGSKA (reference sequence). Trimming cost V 5 bases and J 4 bases; bases outside gene matches: 10.

This clonotype rates as medium-sized. The chain couples TRBV10-3 to TRBJ2-3; no clear D. CDR1 ENHRY and CDR2 SYGVKD come from the germline V gene. V was clipped by 0 bases and J by 6 bases, with 19 bases between them. This CDR3 spans 17 amino acids. CDR3 in DNA: TGTGCCATCAGTGAGTCGAATGTGTTAAAGGCCGCCGATACGCAGTATTTT. Its protein is CAISESNVLKAADTQYF.

This clonotype came up once. A far larger clone is just one base off, so this is likely a read error. The chain employs TRBV6-2 or TRBV6-3 and TRBJ1-1, with unresolved D. Per the germline V gene, CDR1 is MNHEY and CDR2 is SVGEGT. V was clipped by 0 bases and J by 5 bases, with 7 bases between them. The CDR3 extends over 13 amino acids. In DNA form, the CDR3 reads TGTGCCAGCAGTTACTCGTGTGGTACTGAAGCTTTCTTT. Translating gives CASSYSCGTEAFF.

Of note for this clonotype: It may be a read error: a sequence one base away is much more abundant. V is TRBV6-9 and J is TRBJ1-5; 7 bases map to TRBD1. The germline V gene has CDR1 MNHGY and CDR2 SVAAGI. This CDR3 comprises 15 residues. CDR3 coding DNA: TGTGCCAGCAGTTTGACAGGGATTAGCAATCAGCTCCAGCATTTT. Residues: CASSLTGISNQLQHF.

This clonotype was observed a handful of times. The chain couples TRBV5-4 to TRBJ2-5, with 8 bases fitting TRBD1. The CDR3 is 14 amino acids. Germline CDR1 is SGHNT and CDR2 is YYREEE (reference sequence). V lost 0 bases to trimming and J lost 4 bases; unmatched junction nucleotides: 2. The DNA for the CDR3 is TGTGCCAGCAGCTTGGACGGGACAGGAGAGACCCAGTACTTC. The encoded protein is CASSLDGTGETQYF.

This clonotype was seen at least ten times. The chain joins TRBV6-5 to TRBJ1-1; a possible D gene is TRBD1 (5 bases). The germline V gene encodes CDR1 MNHEY and CDR2 SVGAGI. This CDR3 has 15 residues. The V end was cut by 0 bases, the J end by 6 bases, with 14 bases between. CDR3 bases: TGTGCCAGCAGTTACTCGACGGCTGGGGCGTCTGAAGCTTTCTTT. It codes for CASSYSTAGASEAFF.

The sample holds many counts of this clonotype. The CDR3 DNA reads TGCAGTGCTACCGACTGGGGGGGCGGGAGGGCCGTTCCGTTCTTC. Its translation: CSATDWGGGRAVPFF. The chain carries TRBV20-1 and TRBJ2-1; TRBD2 matches 9 bases. The CDR3 covers 15 residues. From germline, CDR1 is DFQATT and CDR2 SNEGSKA (reference sequence). Trimming removed 4 bases from V and 15 bases from J; junction bases left unmatched: 19.

In this sample, this clonotype turned up many times. With a much larger clone just one base away, this may be a read error. The gene calls are TRBV20-1 and TRBJ2-5; D gene unclear. The ends were cut back, 3 bases at V and 1 base at J, with 15 bases in the middle. In germline, CDR1 is DFQATT, CDR2 SNEGSKA (reference sequence). The CDR3 consists of 15 residues. Here the CDR3 DNA reads TGCAGTGCTAGCCCGGCACAGAGAACCCAAGAGACCCAGTACTTC. Translating it yields CSASPAQRTQETQYF.

This clonotype was recorded many times. J is TRBJ1-2 and V is TRBV9; TRBD1 matches 12 bases. J was trimmed by 8 bases and V by 3 bases; bases with no gene match: 11. The germline V gene encodes CDR1 SGDLS and CDR2 YYNGEE. The CDR3 contains 16 residues. DNA of the CDR3: TGTGCCAGCAGCGAACACCGGGACAGGGGGCGAGGGGGCTACACCTTC. It translates to CASSEHRDRGRGGYTF.

The CDR3 region is CASSPTLPEQYF. The CDR3, as DNA: TGTGCCAGCAGTCCGACCCTGCCCGAGCAGTACTTC. The chain links TRBV28 to TRBJ2-7; no reliable D call. The V end was cut by 5 bases, the J end by 6 bases, with 11 bases between. The CDR3 runs 12 residues. Germline CDR1 MDHEN, CDR2 SYDVKM.

This clonotype was counted a single time. A read error may account for a junction end that differs from germline. In DNA form, the CDR3 reads TGTGACAGCAGAACGCACGAAGGTATAGGAGTGAGCGCCGCCTACGAGCAGTACTTC. Amino acid sequence: CDSRTHEGIGVSAAYEQYF. The J gene is TRBJ2-7, the V gene TRBV6-1, with D hard to call. This CDR3 comprises 19 residues. The germline gives CDR1 MNHNS, CDR2 SASEGT.

Ten or more counts support this clonotype. The rearrangement links TRBV19 to TRBJ2-3; TRBD1 matches 8 bases. Trimming took 5 bases from V and 6 from J; bases not matched to a gene: 4. The V gene's germline CDR1 is LNHDA and CDR2 SQIVND (reference sequence). The CDR3 is made up of 13 amino acids. The chain's CDR3 is CASSVNRGDTQYF. The CDR3 DNA sequence: TGTGCCAGTAGTGTTAACAGGGGGGATACGCAGTATTTT.

This clonotype appeared many times. The gene calls are TRBV9 and TRBJ1-6, with unresolved D. CDR1 SGDLS and CDR2 YYNGEE come from the germline V gene. The V gene lost 0 bases and the J gene lost 7 bases, with 11 bases spanning the gap. The CDR3 spans 15 residues. The CDR3 bases are TGTGCCAGCAGCGTAGGTCCAGATGGGAATTCACCCCTCCACTTT. Amino acids: CASSVGPDGNSPLHF.